This entry lists 9 T cell receptor beta chains sequenced from one sample in a study of CD8 T cells in ankylosing spondylitis. Study outcomes and limitations: A TCR beta motif of about 8 highly homologous variants seemed to mark ankylosing spondylitis blood.

TCRdb re-analysed the 5' RACE reads in MiXCR, keeping a single row per CDR3 protein. The table lists hundreds of thousands of distinct CDR3 sequences, roughly a quarter of them singletons. These receptors have no known antigen. The sample comprised blood, either unsorted or a sorted T cell fraction (not recorded which). The receptors originated from a male donor with ankylosing spondylitis.

The chain recombines TRBV7-2 with TRBJ2-1; 9 nucleotides align to TRBD2. CDR1 and CDR2 (germline): SGHTA, FQGNSA. V lost 2 bases and J lost 8; bases outside the gene matches: 7. This CDR3 is built from 15 residues. Here the CDR3 DNA reads TGTGCCAGCAGCTTAAGTAGCGGGAGATGGGATGAGCAGTTCTTC. Amino acids: CASSLSSGRWDEQFF.

The J gene is TRBJ1-2, the V gene TRBV24-1; 10 nucleotides align to TRBD1. J lost 8 bases, V lost 4 bases, and 9 bases had no gene match. Germline CDR1 and CDR2: KGHDR and SFDVKD. This CDR3 region has 15 residues. DNA for the CDR3: TGTGCCACCAGTGACCCGGGACAGGGGCTTTGGGGCTACACCTTC. Amino acid sequence: CATSDPGQGLWGYTF.

The sample holds a few counts of this clonotype. The chain links TRBV20-1 to TRBJ2-1, with TRBD2 matching 11 bases. V shed 0 bases and J 3 bases; nucleotides not matched to a gene: 10. Germline loops: CDR1 DFQATT, CDR2 SNEGSKA (reference sequence). This CDR3 has 18 residues. The CDR3 loop reads CSARDLTSGSVFYNEQFF. In DNA form, the CDR3 reads TGCAGTGCTAGAGACCTCACTAGCGGGAGCGTCTTCTACAATGAGCAGTTCTTC.

The V call is TRBV20-1, the J call TRBJ2-1, with TRBD2 matching 7 bases. The length of the CDR3 is 14 residues. The germline V gene encodes CDR1 DFQATT and CDR2 SNEGSKA (reference sequence). With 4 bases clipped from V and 6 bases from J, the junction kept 9 bases outside the gene matches. In DNA, the CDR3 is TGCAGTGCTACTGAAGCGGGATGGAGCAATGAGCAGTTCTTC. Its translation: CSATEAGWSNEQFF.

This chain uses TRBV7-2 with TRBJ1-5, with no clear D. This CDR3 spans 14 amino acids. The germline gives CDR1 SGHTA, CDR2 FQGNSA. Trimming took 2 bases from V and 10 from J, leaving 15 bases between them. The CDR3 sequence: CASSLIGIEGPQHF. The DNA for the CDR3 is TGTGCCAGCAGCTTAATTGGGATTGAGGGACCCCAGCATTTT.

This CDR3 is CASSQIPDKGAEAFF. In nucleotides, the CDR3 is TGTGCCAGCAGCCAAATCCCAGACAAGGGAGCTGAAGCTTTCTTT. The V and J genes are TRBV3-1 and TRBJ1-1; no clear D. The CDR3 has 15 residues. Germline values: CDR1 LGHDT, CDR2 YNNKEL (reference sequence). V lost 2 bases and J lost 6, with 16 bases in between.

This clonotype was picked up one time. The chain uses TRBV24-1 and TRBJ1-1; no definite D call. The CDR3 is 9 residues long. V was cut by 3 bases and J by 9 bases, with 1 base left in between. Germline V CDR1 and CDR2: KGHDR, SFDVKD. CDR3 sequence (DNA): TGTGCCACCAGTGATCAAGCTTTCTTT. This gives the protein CATSDQAFF.

The rearrangement uses TRBV6-5 and TRBJ2-1; 7 bases agree with TRBD2. The germline gives CDR1 MNHEY, CDR2 SVGAGI. CDR3 size: 14 residues. After removal of 0 bases from V and 6 bases from J, the junction contained 2 bases not matched to a gene. DNA for the CDR3: TGTGCCAGCAGTTACTCCTGGACTAGCAATGAGCAGTTCTTC. The encoded protein is CASSYSWTSNEQFF.

This clonotype was recorded a few times. This chain's CDR3 is CSARVGGRANTGELFF. In nucleotides, the CDR3 is TGCAGTGCTAGAGTTGGCGGGAGGGCGAACACCGGGGAGCTGTTTTTT. The chain joins TRBV20-1 to TRBJ2-2, with TRBD2 identical over 9 bases. This CDR3 has 16 amino acids. CDR1 is DFQATT and CDR2 is SNEGSKA in the germline V gene (reference sequence). V trimming: 1 base; J trimming: 0 bases; junction bases outside the gene matches: 3.